Presented here are 4 T cell receptor beta chains from one specimen sequenced in a study of blood T cell repertoires in COVID-19 (dated by TCRdb to 2020 to 2022). The library was made by the immunoSEQ multiplex PCR assay. TCRdb mirrors the immuneACCESS table, restricted to in-frame sequences. Some clones are absent from its copies; in checked studies, under half trace to an unresolved V gene, and the reason for the others is unknown. Recorded for this sample are under 400,000 clones; about 90% of them occurred a single time. 8.5% to 12% of the sample belongs to the ten largest clones. Specimen: peripheral blood. These receptor sequences come from a woman aged 25 to 45 with COVID-19, enrolled during active disease.

J is TRBJ2-7 and V is TRBV11-2; 9 positions match TRBD2. CDR3 length: 17 residues. Germline assignment: CDR1 SGHAT and CDR2 FQNNGV. V was clipped by 0 bases and J by 6 bases; unmatched bases: 12. CDR3 loop: CASSLEVLAGVPREQYF. As DNA, the CDR3 is TGTGCCAGCAGCTTAGAGGTTTTAGCGGGAGTCCCTCGCGAGCAGTACTTC.

With respect to this clone: This specimen includes other DNA sequences encoding the same CDR3. The genes are TRBV28 and TRBJ1-2; no clear D gene. V lost 2 bases and J 4 bases, leaving 8 bases between the germline ends. This CDR3 is built from 13 residues. In germline, CDR1 is MDHEN, CDR2 SYDVKM. The CDR3 DNA reads TGTGCCAGCAGTTTAGGGCGGGGCTATGGCTACACCTTC. Translating gives CASSLGRGYGYTF.

The chain has TRBV3-1 (or the pseudogene TRBV3-2) and TRBJ2-7; 9 bases are a match to TRBD1. Germline loops: CDR1 LGHDT, CDR2 YNNKEL (reference sequence). The CDR3 loop spans 14 amino acids. Unmatched junction bases numbered 3, after V lost 4 bases and J lost 2 bases. The CDR3 reads CASSRGQGTYEQYF. CDR3 coding DNA: TGTGCCAGCAGCCGCGGACAGGGGACCTACGAGCAGTACTTC.

This clone was detected only once. The chain uses TRBV5-1 and TRBJ2-1; 8 bases are a match to TRBD2. This CDR3 has 15 residues. The J segment lost 5 bases and the V segment lost 5 bases, leaving 9 bases of the junction unmatched. The germline gives CDR1 SGHRS, CDR2 YFSETQ. The DNA of the CDR3 is TGCGCCAGCAGGCCTGGGACTAGGACTAACAATGAGCAGTTCTTC. It translates to CASRPGTRTNNEQFF. Combining the CDR3 with reference TRBV5-1 and TRBJ2-1 gives the whole variable domain KAGVTQTPRYLIKTRGQQVTLSCSPISGHRSVSWYQQTPGQGLQFLFEYFSETQRNKGNFPGRFSGRQFSNSRSEMNVSTLELGDSALYLCASRPGTRTNNEQFFGPGTRLTVL.